What follows describes a single T cell receptor (beta chain). At one end, the junction sequence differs from germline, possibly due to a read error. Using immunoSEQ multiplex PCR, the repertoire was profiled, and TCRdb retains in-frame clones only, with some absent. The data hold fewer than 110,000 clones, with 85% observed a single time. The data were taken from a study of blood T cell repertoires in COVID-19. About the study: Both acute and convalescent COVID-19 samples were obtained from the United States, Italy and Spain. T cells, B-cell-depleted T cells, or PBMCs provided the cDNA or gDNA that served as material.

The CDR3 is 15 residues long. Germline values: CDR1 SGHAT, CDR2 FQNNGV. The chain joins TRBV11-2 to TRBJ2-5; D is possibly TRBD2 (6 bases). This receptor was identified in a woman in her 70s with active or convalescent COVID-19. Sequencing used peripheral blood. The CDR3 DNA reads as TGTGCCAGCAGCCTAGATTTTGGGGGGCAAGAGACCCAGTACTTC. Translated, it gives CASSLDFGGQETQYF.